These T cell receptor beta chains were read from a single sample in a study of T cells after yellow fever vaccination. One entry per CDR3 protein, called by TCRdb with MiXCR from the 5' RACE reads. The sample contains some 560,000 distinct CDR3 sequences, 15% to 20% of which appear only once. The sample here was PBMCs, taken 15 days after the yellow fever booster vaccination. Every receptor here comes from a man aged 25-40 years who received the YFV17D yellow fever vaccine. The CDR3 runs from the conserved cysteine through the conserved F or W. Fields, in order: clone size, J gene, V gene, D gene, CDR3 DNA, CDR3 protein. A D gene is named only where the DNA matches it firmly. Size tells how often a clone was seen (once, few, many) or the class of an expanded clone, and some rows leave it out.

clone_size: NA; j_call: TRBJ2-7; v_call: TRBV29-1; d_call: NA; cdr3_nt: TGCAGCGTTGGTGCGAGGGGCTACGAGCAGTACTTC; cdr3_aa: CSVGARGYEQYF
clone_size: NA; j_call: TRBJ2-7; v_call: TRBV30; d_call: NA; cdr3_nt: TGTGCCTGGAGTGTAACAGTGGGGTACGAGCAGTACTTC; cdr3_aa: CAWSVTVGYEQYF
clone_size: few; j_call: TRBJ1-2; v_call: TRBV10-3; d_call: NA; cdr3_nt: TGTGCCATCAGTGAGTTCGCCAGGGGCAACTATGGCTACACCTTC; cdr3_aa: CAISEFARGNYGYTF
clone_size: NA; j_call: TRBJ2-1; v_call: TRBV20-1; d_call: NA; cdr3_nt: TGCAGTGCTAGAACCAGTGTAGGTCACAATGAGCAGTTCTTC; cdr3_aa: CSARTSVGHNEQFF
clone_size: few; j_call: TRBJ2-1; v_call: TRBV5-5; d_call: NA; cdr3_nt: TGTGCCAGCAGCTCCGACGTCTCCTCCTACAATGAGCAGTTCTTC; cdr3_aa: CASSSDVSSYNEQFF
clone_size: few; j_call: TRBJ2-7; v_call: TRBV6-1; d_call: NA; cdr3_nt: TGTGCCAGCAGCCCTAGCGTATGGACGTACGAGCAGTACTTC; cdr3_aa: CASSPSVWTYEQYF
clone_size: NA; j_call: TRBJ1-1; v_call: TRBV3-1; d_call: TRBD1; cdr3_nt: TGTGCCAGCAGCCTTCGACAGGGCTTTGAAGCTTTCTTT; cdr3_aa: CASSLRQGFEAFF
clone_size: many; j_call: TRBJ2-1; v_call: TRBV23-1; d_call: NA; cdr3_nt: TGCGCCAGCAGTCCCGGGACGGAACTCGTCTCCTACAATGAGCAGTTCTTC; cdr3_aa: CASSPGTELVSYNEQFF
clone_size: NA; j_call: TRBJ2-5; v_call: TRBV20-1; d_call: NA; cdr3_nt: TGCAGTGCTAGAGTACGCAGGATCCAAGAGACCCAGTACTTC; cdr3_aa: CSARVRRIQETQYF
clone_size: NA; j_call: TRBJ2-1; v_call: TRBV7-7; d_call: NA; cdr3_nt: TGTGCCAGCAGCTTAGGGGATTTGAATGAGCAGTTCTTC; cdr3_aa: CASSLGDLNEQFF
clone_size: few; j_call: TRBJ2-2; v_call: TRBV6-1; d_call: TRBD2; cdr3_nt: TGTGCCAGCAGTGACGGGAGGGCCACCGGGGAGCTGTTTTTT; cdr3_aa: CASSDGRATGELFF
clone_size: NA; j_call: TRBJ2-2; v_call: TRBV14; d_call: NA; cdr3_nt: TGTGCCAGCAGCGGGTTGGAGGGGGTTTACGACACCGGGGAGCTGTTTTTT; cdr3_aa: CASSGLEGVYDTGELFF
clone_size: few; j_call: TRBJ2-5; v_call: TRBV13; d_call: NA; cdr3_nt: TGTGCCAGCAGCTCCGGGACACTCCAAGAGACCCAGTACTTC; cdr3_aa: CASSSGTLQETQYF
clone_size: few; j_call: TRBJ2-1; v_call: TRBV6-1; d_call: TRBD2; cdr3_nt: TGTGCCAGCAGCAACCGTCGACTAGCGGGACGGGGCTCCTACAATGAGCAGTTCTTC; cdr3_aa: CASSNRRLAGRGSYNEQFF
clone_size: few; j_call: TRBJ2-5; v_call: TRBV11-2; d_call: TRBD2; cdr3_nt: TGTGCCAGCAGCCCCCGGGTTGGGCTAGCGGGAGTGCACACTAAAGAGACCCAGTACTTC; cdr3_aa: CASSPRVGLAGVHTKETQYF
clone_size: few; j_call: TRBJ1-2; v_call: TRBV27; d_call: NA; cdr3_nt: TGTGCCAGCAGCCCCTTCGGACCAGACTATGGCTACACCTTC; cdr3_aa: CASSPFGPDYGYTF
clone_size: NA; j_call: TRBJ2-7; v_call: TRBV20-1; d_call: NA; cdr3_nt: TGCAGTGCTAGGCTTACCGGGACTCGAACCTACGAGCAGTACTTC; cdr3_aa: CSARLTGTRTYEQYF
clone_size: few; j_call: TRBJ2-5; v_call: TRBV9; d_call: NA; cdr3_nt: TGTGCCAGCAGCGTAGAAATCGGACTACAAGAGACCCAGTACTTC; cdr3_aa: CASSVEIGLQETQYF
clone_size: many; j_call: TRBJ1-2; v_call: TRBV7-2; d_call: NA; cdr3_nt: TGTGCCAGCACCGAATCGGGAGGCTATGGCTACACCTTC; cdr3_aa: CASTESGGYGYTF
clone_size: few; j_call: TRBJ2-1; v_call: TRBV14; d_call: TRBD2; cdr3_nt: TGTGCCAGCAGCCAATTGCGGGGGGACGGCAATGAGCAGTTCTTC; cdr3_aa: CASSQLRGDGNEQFF
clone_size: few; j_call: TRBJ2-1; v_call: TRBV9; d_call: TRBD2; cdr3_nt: TGTGCCAGCAGCGTGGATAGCGGGAGGTTTGAGCAGTTCTTC; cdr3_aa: CASSVDSGRFEQFF
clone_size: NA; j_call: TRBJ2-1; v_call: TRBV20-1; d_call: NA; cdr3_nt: TGCAGTGCTTCCTCCTCCTCCCTGGCCTTCTCGGATGAGCAGTTCTTC; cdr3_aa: CSASSSSLAFSDEQFF